Below are 10 T cell receptor beta chains sequenced from a single sample in a study of blood T cell repertoires in COVID-19. Here immunoSEQ multiplex PCR was the method, and the copy in TCRdb shows in-frame clones only, minus some. The sample includes about 480,000 clones, more than 75% of them seen just once. Input material: PBMCs or T cells enriched from blood (not recorded which). These receptors were collected from a woman in her thirties or forties who had recovered from COVID-19.

This chain links TRBV10-2 with TRBJ2-3, with 7 bases aligning to TRBD2. Germline V CDR1 and CDR2: WSHSY, SAAADI. The CDR3 extends over 15 amino acids. The V gene end was trimmed by 0 bases and the J gene end by 4 bases; junction bases not matched to a gene: 4. The CDR3 DNA follows: TGCGCCAGCAGTGAGTCGTTAGCGGGTGCAGATACGCAGTATTTT. It translates to CASSESLAGADTQYF.

This clone was seen only once. CDR3 sequence reads: CASNQGLGETQYF. The CDR3 DNA reads TGTGCCAGCAATCAGGGGCTAGGAGAGACCCAGTACTTC. The J gene is TRBJ2-5, the V gene TRBV7-2; TRBD1 might be the D (6 bases). The CDR3 has 13 residues. The germline V gene has CDR1 SGHTA and CDR2 FQGNSA. The germline V and J ends were trimmed by 7 bases and 4 bases, with 13 bases remaining between them. Full variable domain (rest looked up from reference TRBV7-2 and TRBJ2-5): GAGVSQSPSNKVTEKGKDVELRCDPISGHTALYWYRQSLGQGLEFLIYFQGNSAPDKSGLPSDRFSAERTGGSVSTLTIQRTQQEDSAVYLCASNQGLGETQYFGPGTRLLVL.

The chain joins TRBV19 to TRBJ2-4, with a weak D call TRBD1 (6 bases). Looked up from germline, CDR1 is LNHDA and CDR2 is SQIVND (reference sequence). V lost 5 bases to trimming and J lost 4 bases, with 15 bases between them. This CDR3 is 15 amino acids long. The CDR3: CASSAVGGVKNIQYF. Written as DNA, the CDR3 is TGTGCCAGTAGTGCAGTTGGGGGCGTAAAAAACATTCAGTACTTC.

This clone was detected only a few times. V gene TRBV5-6 combines with J gene TRBJ1-2; perhaps TRBD1 as D (5 bases). The CDR3 is made up of 16 amino acids. The germline CDR1 and CDR2 sequences are SGHDT and YYEEEE. Trimming left V 2 bases short and J 0 bases short, with 14 bases between. The CDR3 is CASSLRAGIANYGYTF. In nucleotides, the CDR3 is TGTGCCAGCAGCTTAAGGGCAGGGATCGCTAACTATGGCTACACCTTC.

J is TRBJ2-1 and V is TRBV6-4; perhaps TRBD2 as D (6 bases). CDR3 length equals 15 residues. V lost 5 bases, J lost 2 bases, and 13 bases lay in between. Per the germline V gene, CDR1 is MRHNA and CDR2 is SNTAGT. CDR3: CASSLRDFPYNEQFF. The CDR3 coding sequence is TGTGCCAGCAGTCTCCGGGACTTTCCCTACAATGAGCAGTTCTTC.

The gene calls are TRBV6-2 or TRBV6-3 and TRBJ2-1; 9 bases match TRBD2. The CDR3 covers 14 residues. The junction had 2 bases not matched to a gene; V was cut back by 4 bases and J by 4 bases. Germline CDR1 MNHEY, CDR2 SVGEGT. The CDR3 nucleotides read TGTGCCAGCAGTTGGACTAGCGAGTACAATGAGCAGTTCTTC. Translated, it gives CASSWTSEYNEQFF.

This clone was found a few times. The chain links TRBV10-1 to TRBJ2-7, with 8 bases fitting TRBD1. Germline V gene lookup returns CDR1 WNHNN and CDR2 SYGVQD (reference sequence). The CDR3 is made up of 16 amino acids. V shed 3 bases, J shed 3 bases, and the junction held 10 bases outside the gene matches. Here the CDR3 DNA reads TGCGCCAGCAGTGATACCGGGACAGGCAGATTCTACGAGCAGTACTTC. Protein sequence: CASSDTGTGRFYEQYF.

This chain joins TRBV27 and TRBJ1-3, with TRBD1 matching 8 bases. The CDR3 runs to 15 residues. V lost 7 bases and J lost 2; bases outside the gene matches: 7. Looked up from germline, CDR1 is MNHEY and CDR2 is SMNVEV (reference sequence). CDR3 in amino acids: CASIRDRIAGNTIYF. The CDR3 bases are TGTGCCAGCATCCGGGACAGGATCGCTGGAAACACCATATATTTT.

The DNA of the CDR3 is TGTGCCAGCAGTATCGGTCCCAATCAGCCCCAGCATTTT. It is translated as CASSIGPNQPQHF. The V call is TRBV12-3 or TRBV12-4, the J call TRBJ1-5, with no clear D. The CDR3 has 13 amino acids. V was trimmed by 5 bases and J by 3 bases, leaving 8 bases between them.

The V and J genes are TRBV9 and TRBJ1-6, with D unresolved. Looked up from germline, CDR1 is SGDLS and CDR2 is YYNGEE. The length of the CDR3 is 15 residues. The V and J ends lost 0 bases and 8 bases respectively, with 12 bases between them. CDR3 sequence: CASSVGVVRDSPLHF. The CDR3 region has the DNA TGTGCCAGCAGCGTAGGAGTAGTCCGGGATTCACCCCTCCACTTT.